A selection of T cell receptor beta chains follows, all from one sample in a study of cytomegalovirus exposure and HLA in healthy donors. Assay: immunoSEQ multiplex PCR; the TCRdb copy retains only in-frame clones and omits some. The repertoire holds 63,000 or so clones, with around 80% as singletons. The sample was PBMCs. The source is a woman in her 30s in good health and CMV-seronegative. CDR3s include the opening cysteine and the closing phenylalanine or tryptophan. The order of the fields is V gene, CDR3 length, clone size, D gene, J gene, CDR3 DNA, CDR3 protein. The D gene is left open where the match is weak. Clone size appears in some rows only: once, few, many, or a class for an expanded clone.

>TRBV29-1|14|NA|NA|TRBJ2-7
TGCAGCGTTGCGACAGGAGACACCTACTACGAGCAGTACTTC
CSVATGDTYYEQYF
>TRBV5-1|12|NA|NA|TRBJ1-1
TGCGCCAGCAGCTTGGGAGACACTGAAGCTTTCTTT
CASSLGDTEAFF
>TRBV7-9|13|few|TRBD1|TRBJ1-3
TGTGCCAGCAGCCCTGGACAGGGAATCACCATATATTTT
CASSPGQGITIYF
>TRBV30|16|once|TRBD2|TRBJ2-1
TGTGCCTGGAGCCCCAGAGCGGGAGGACTTTACAATGAGCAGTTCTTC
CAWSPRAGGLYNEQFF
>TRBV9|12|NA|TRBD1|TRBJ1-1
TGTGCCAGCAGCCGGACAGGCGACGGAGCTTTCTTT
CASSRTGDGAFF
>TRBV30|14|NA|TRBD1|TRBJ1-4
TGTGCCTGGAGTTCTACGACAGGGAATGAAAAACTGTTTTTT
CAWSSTTGNEKLFF
>TRBV6-1|15|NA|TRBD2|TRBJ2-4
TGTGCCTGTACCAGCGGGGGGTTAGCCAAAAACATTCAGTACTTC
CACTSGGLAKNIQYF
>TRBV4-1|14|NA|NA|TRBJ1-2
TGCGCCAGCAGCCAAGACAGGGGAAGCTATGGCTACACCTTC
CASSQDRGSYGYTF
>TRBV30|13|NA|TRBD1|TRBJ2-7
TGTGCCTGGAGTCCAACTCTTAGGACAGGGTGGTACTTC
CAWSPTLRTGWYF
>TRBV5-1|15|NA|NA|TRBJ1-4
TGCGCCAGCAGCGAGGGCCCGGCTCTTAACGAAAAACTGTTTTTT
CASSEGPALNEKLFF
>TRBV25-1|16|NA|TRBD2|TRBJ2-7
TGTGCCAGCAGTCTCTGGACTAGCGGGGTTAACTACGAGCAGTACTTC
CASSLWTSGVNYEQYF
>TRBV6-5|13|NA|TRBD1|TRBJ1-2
TGTGCCAGCAGTTTCAGGGGGACGGACGGCTACACCTTC
CASSFRGTDGYTF
>TRBV5-8|16|NA|NA|TRBJ1-2
TGTGCCAGCAGCACAGAAGACAGGCCTATAGTCTATGGCTACACCTTC
CASSTEDRPIVYGYTF
>TRBV7-9|14|NA|NA|TRBJ1-5
TGTGCCAGCAGCTTAGGGTCAGGGGATCAGCCCCAGCATTTT
CASSLGSGDQPQHF
>TRBV7-2|12|NA|NA|TRBJ2-3
TGTGCCAGCTATCAAGGGGGAGATACGCAGTATTTT
CASYQGGDTQYF
>TRBV19|14|NA|TRBD1|TRBJ1-1
TGTGCCAGTAGTATGGGTTTAGGGGGCGGTGGCGCTTTCTTT
CASSMGLGGGGAFF
>TRBV9|14|NA|TRBD1|TRBJ2-5
TGTGCCAGCAGCGTAGAGTCAGGGGGAGAGACCCAGTACTTC
CASSVESGGETQYF
>TRBV19|13|once|NA|TRBJ1-5
TGTGCCAGTAAGGGGGAGTTGCATCAGCCCCAGCATTTT
CASKGELHQPQHF
>TRBV4-3|15|NA|TRBD1|TRBJ2-7
TGCGCCAGCAGCCAAGATAGGGACAGGGCCTACGAGCAGTACTTC
CASSQDRDRAYEQYF
>TRBV10-3|14|NA|NA|TRBJ1-5
TGTGCCATCAGTGAAGGTACAGGTTGGGCGCCCCAGCATTTT
CAISEGTGWAPQHF
>TRBV7-9|19|NA|TRBD1|TRBJ1-3
TGTGCCAGCAGCCATGTCGGACAGGGGCCCGTTCCGGCTGGAAACACCATATATTTT
CASSHVGQGPVPAGNTIYF
>TRBV6-5|14|NA|NA|TRBJ1-2
TGTGCCAGCAGCACCCCGACAGATCTCTATGGCTACACCTTC
CASSTPTDLYGYTF
>TRBV4-1|18|NA|NA|TRBJ1-1
TGCGCCAGCAGCCAAAGCCTACGTGGCCCCGGGGTGAACACTGAAGCTTTCTTT
CASSQSLRGPGVNTEAFF
>TRBV7-2|16|NA|NA|TRBJ2-2
TGTGCCAGCAGCGGAGGGGGCGGCATCAGAACCGGGGAGCTGTTTTTT
CASSGGGGIRTGELFF
>TRBV30|11|NA|NA|TRBJ2-7
TGTGCCTGGGGGACTTTGGGGGAGCAGTACTTC
CAWGTLGEQYF
>TRBV10-3|14|NA|NA|TRBJ2-5
TGTGCCATCAGAGGGAACCCGACTAAAGAGACCCAGTACTTC
CAIRGNPTKETQYF
>TRBV6-5|13|NA|TRBD1|TRBJ2-3
TGTGCCAGCAGGCAGGGGGCAACAGATACGCAGTATTTT
CASRQGATDTQYF
>TRBV4-3|15|NA|NA|TRBJ1-2
TGCGCCAGCAGCCAAGTGACAGATTCTAACTATGGCTACACCTTC
CASSQVTDSNYGYTF
>TRBV5-1|15|NA|NA|TRBJ2-5
TGCGCCAGCAGCTTTAGCTCCGTGGGCCAAGAGACCCAGTACTTC
CASSFSSVGQETQYF
>TRBV4-2|17|NA|TRBD1|TRBJ1-4
TGTGCCAGCAGCCAAGAAGAAGGGGACAGTGCGTTCGAAAAACTGTTTTTT
CASSQEEGDSAFEKLFF
>TRBV4-2|16|NA|NA|TRBJ1-6
TGTGCCAGCAGCCAAGAACCGCCAGGGGACAATTCACCCCTCCACTTT
CASSQEPPGDNSPLHF
>TRBV6-5|13|few|TRBD2|TRBJ2-1
TGTGCCAGCAGTAGCGGGGGGGCGAATGAGCAGTTCTTC
CASSSGGANEQFF
>TRBV29-1|15|NA|TRBD2|TRBJ2-7
TGCAGCGCCAAGGATTTAGCGGGTACGACGAACGAGCAGTACTTC
CSAKDLAGTTNEQYF
>TRBV28|12|NA|NA|TRBJ2-7
TGTGCCAGCAGCCGAAAGGGGCACGAGCAGTACTTC
CASSRKGHEQYF
>TRBV1|16|NA|NA|TRBJ1-2
TGCACCAGCAGCCAAGTCGCCAGACCAACCCAGGATGGCTACACCTTC
CTSSQVARPTQDGYTF
>TRBV7-8|14|NA|TRBD1|TRBJ1-5
TGTGCCAGCAGCTTAGAGGACAGGGTTCAGCCCCAGCATTTT
CASSLEDRVQPQHF
>TRBV10-3|15|NA|TRBD1|TRBJ1-2
TGTGCCATCAGTGACCAACCCGGGACAGGCTATGGCTACACCTTC
CAISDQPGTGYGYTF
>TRBV6-1|12|few|NA|TRBJ2-1
TGTGCCAGCAGAGACAGTTACAATGAGCAGTTCTTC
CASRDSYNEQFF
>TRBV10-2|14|NA|TRBD1|TRBJ2-7
TGCGCCAGCGGTAAGACAGGGACCACCTACGAGCAGTACTTC
CASGKTGTTYEQYF
>TRBV28|13|NA|TRBD1|TRBJ1-2
TGTGCCAGCAGTTTGCTGGACAGGGGAGGCTACACCTTC
CASSLLDRGGYTF
>TRBV30|14|NA|NA|TRBJ2-6
TGTGCCTGGAGTCAGGGCTCTGGGGCCAACGTCCTGACTTTC
CAWSQGSGANVLTF
>TRBV7-6|16|few|NA|TRBJ1-3
TGTGCCAGCAGCCCACAGACTCCTTGGAGGGGAAACACCATATATTTT
CASSPQTPWRGNTIYF
>TRBV9|13|NA|NA|TRBJ1-5
TGTGCGTCCAACCGGGAGGGCAATCAGCCCCAGCATTTT
CASNREGNQPQHF
>TRBV6-1|16|NA|TRBD1|TRBJ1-3
TGTGCCAGCAGTGGGGGCACAGGGGTCTCTGGAAACACCATATATTTT
CASSGGTGVSGNTIYF
>TRBV7-2|13|NA|NA|TRBJ2-5
TGTGCCAGCAGCTCGGGACTCCAAGAGACCCAGTACTTC
CASSSGLQETQYF
>TRBV6-1|13|NA|TRBD1|TRBJ2-7
TGTGCCAGCGAAGGACAGGGGATCCACGAGCAGTACTTC
CASEGQGIHEQYF
>TRBV9|13|NA|NA|TRBJ1-1
TGTGCCAGCAGCGTAGTTAGCGGCACTGAAGCTTTCTTT
CASSVVSGTEAFF
>TRBV9|15|NA|TRBD1|TRBJ2-1
TGTGCCAGCAGCGTTGGGACAGGGCCAAAGAATGAGCAGTTCTTC
CASSVGTGPKNEQFF
>TRBV5-1|17|NA|NA|TRBJ2-3
TGCGCCAGCAGCTTGGGGGGCTCGCCAGCCAGCACAGATACGCAGTATTTT
CASSLGGSPASTDTQYF
>TRBV4-2|17|once|NA|TRBJ2-1
TGTGCCAGCAGCCAAGATCCTGGGGACACCGGCCAGATAGAGCAGTTCTTC
CASSQDPGDTGQIEQFF
>TRBV5-1|14|NA|NA|TRBJ2-7
TGCGCCAGCAGCTGGAGGGGGGGGACCTACGAGCAGTACTTC
CASSWRGGTYEQYF
>TRBV30|12|NA|NA|TRBJ2-5
TGTGCCTGGAGTGATCAGGGTGAGACCCAGTACTTC
CAWSDQGETQYF
>TRBV18|15|NA|TRBD1|TRBJ1-5
TGTGCCAGCTCACAATACGGACAGGGGGGTCAGCCCCAGCATTTT
CASSQYGQGGQPQHF